This T cell receptor (beta chain) was sequenced during a study of cytomegalovirus exposure and HLA in healthy donors. Overall study results and limits: A later analysis linked a missense DCLRE1C variant to TCR beta V- and J-gene trimming. Three of the chains that were CMV-associated were confirmed in vitro to be specific for CMV antigens. Among TCR beta chains, those listed as cytomegalovirus-associated numbered some 170.

A word on this clone: Its target is unknown.

Germline-derived CDR1 and CDR2 are SGHTS and YDEGEE. This CDR3 region has 12 residues. The study ran its PCR with 60 Vbeta and 13 Jbeta primers. The assay was immunoSEQ multiplex PCR, and TCRdb's table has in-frame clones only and misses some. The sample includes around 120,000 clones, roughly 80% of them seen just once. The chain joins TRBV5-8 to TRBJ2-5; D gene unclear. The J call is uncertain, as TRBJ2-7 better fits the DNA end. Sequences were obtained from PBMCs. The TCR comes from a woman between 35 and 50 years old in good health and CMV-seropositive. CDR3 protein: CASSLGGYEQYF. CDR3 DNA: TGTGCCAGCAGCTTGGGCGGTTACGAGCAGTACTTC.